These 21 T cell receptor beta chains were sequenced from one sample in a study of blood T cells in healthy people across ages. PCR was performed a second time for about 7 to 11 cycles using a sample-barcoded 5' primer and a J-beta primer mix. A single record per CDR3 protein comes from TCRdb applying MiXCR to the 5' RACE reads. The table has about 1 million distinct CDR3 sequences, more than 40% seen once. The sequenced sample was blood. These receptor sequences come from a woman aged 55-69 years in good health.

This clonotype turned up a few times. The gene calls are TRBV29-1 and TRBJ2-3; possibly TRBD1 for D (6 bases). The ends were cut back, 2 bases at V and 1 base at J, with 19 bases in the middle. This CDR3 has 17 amino acids. Germline CDR1 reads SQVTM; CDR2 reads ANQGSEA. In DNA, the CDR3 is TGCAGCGTTGAACCACGAACAGGGTTCGTGGGCACAGATACGCAGTATTTT. This encodes CSVEPRTGFVGTDTQYF.

The rearrangement links TRBV13 to TRBJ2-7, with 9 positions matching TRBD1. Trimming removed 0 bases from V and 3 bases from J; junction bases left unmatched: 9. The germline CDR1 and CDR2 sequences are PRHDT and FYEKMQ (reference sequence). The length of the CDR3 is 17 residues. CDR3 in amino acids: CASSLGKRTGVFYEQYF. Here the CDR3 DNA reads TGTGCCAGCAGCTTAGGCAAGAGGACAGGGGTTTTCTACGAGCAGTACTTC.

This clonotype came up once. One end of the junction varies from germline; a read error may be responsible. This sequence joins TRBV4-1 and TRBJ2-5; the D call may be TRBD1 or TRBD2 (5 bases each). The CDR3 runs to 15 residues. Germline CDR1 reads MGHRA; CDR2 reads YSYEKL. CDR3: CASSPGEMTEETQYF. As DNA, the CDR3 is TGCGCCAGTAGCCCCGGGGAGATGACAGAAGAGACCCAGTACTTC.

This clonotype has only a few counts. The CDR3: CASTRQGTYEQYF. CDR3 nucleotides: TGTGCCAGCACCCGGCAGGGTACGTACGAGCAGTACTTC. The V call is TRBV11-1, the J call TRBJ2-7, with D perhaps matching TRBD1 (5 bases). The CDR3 runs to 13 residues. Germline V gives CDR1 SGHAT, CDR2 FQDESV (reference sequence). V dropped 7 bases and J dropped 4 bases, with 14 bases sitting between them.

The gene calls are TRBV7-3 and TRBJ2-5; possibly TRBD1 or TRBD2 for D (5 bases each). Germline CDR1 reads SGHTA; CDR2 reads FQGTGA. Trimming pared 3 bases from V and 5 bases from J, leaving 10 bases between. The CDR3 consists of 13 residues. CDR3 nucleotides: TGTGCCAGCAGCTTCGGGGCCTTGGAGACCCAGTACTTC. Residues: CASSFGALETQYF.

The rearrangement uses TRBV20-1 and TRBJ2-5; 12 nucleotides align to TRBD2. Trimming removed 1 base from V and 2 bases from J; junction bases left unmatched: 5. CDR3 length: 16 residues. Germline V gene lookup returns CDR1 DFQATT and CDR2 SNEGSKA (reference sequence). The CDR3 DNA reads TGCAGTGCTAGAGGACTAGCGGGGGAGCATCAAGAGACCCAGTACTTC. This translates into CSARGLAGEHQETQYF.

V usage is TRBV3-1 and J usage is TRBJ2-4; 9 nucleotides agree with TRBD2. The DNA end lines up better with TRBJ2-5; the J call may be wrong. CDR1 and CDR2 from the germline V gene are LGHDT and YNNKEL (reference sequence). The CDR3 has 16 amino acids. The CDR3 DNA sequence: TGTGCCAGCAGCCCCGTTTTTGAGACTAGCGGAGAGACCCAGTACTTC. It is translated as CASSPVFETSGETQYF.

The gene calls are TRBV12-3 or TRBV12-4 and TRBJ2-7; 7 bases match TRBD2. This CDR3 contains 13 residues. With 7 bases clipped from V and 3 bases from J, the junction kept 6 bases outside the gene matches. CDR3 nucleotide sequence: TGTGCCAGCACTCCTAGCGGACACTACGAGCAGTACTTC. This codes for CASTPSGHYEQYF.

The rearrangement joins TRBV20-1 to TRBJ2-1; TRBD2 matches at 9 bases. CDR1 and CDR2 from the germline V gene are DFQATT and SNEGSKA (reference sequence). The junction had 4 bases not matched to a gene; V was cut back by 1 base and J by 15 bases. CDR3 length: 11 amino acids. The CDR3 bases are TGCAGTGCTAGAGTAGCGGGAGCGATGTTCTTC. Translating gives CSARVAGAMFF.

The chain uses TRBV2 and TRBJ1-2; 9 bases align to TRBD1. V lost 1 base and J lost 0; bases outside the gene matches: 6. The CDR3 loop spans 17 amino acids. Germline V lookup: CDR1 SNHLY, CDR2 FYNNEI. The CDR3 reads CASSEDDRGSPNYGYTF. The DNA for the CDR3 is TGTGCCAGCAGTGAAGACGACAGGGGGTCCCCTAACTATGGCTACACCTTC.

The gene calls are TRBV5-1 and TRBJ2-7; D unclear. The germline V gene has CDR1 SGHRS and CDR2 YFSETQ. This CDR3 contains 16 residues. Trimming removed 3 bases from V and 0 bases from J, with 16 bases in between. The CDR3 nucleotides read TGCGCCAGCAGCTGGTTGGCTCAGACGAGCTCCTACGAGCAGTACTTC. This sequence encodes CASSWLAQTSSYEQYF. The full variable domain, rest sourced from reference TRBV5-1 and TRBJ2-7, is KAGVTQTPRYLIKTRGQQVTLSCSPISGHRSVSWYQQTPGQGLQFLFEYFSETQRNKGNFPGRFSGRQFSNSRSEMNVSTLELGDSALYLCASSWLAQTSSYEQYFGPGTRLTVT.

The chain uses TRBV20-1 and TRBJ2-1, with TRBD2 matching 7 bases. V trimming: 7 bases; J trimming: 6 bases; junction bases outside the gene matches: 6. This CDR3 is built from 12 residues. From germline, CDR1 is DFQATT and CDR2 SNEGSKA (reference sequence). In nucleotides, the CDR3 is TGCAGTGGAGCGGGAAGACGCAATGAGCAGTTCTTC. It is translated as CSGAGRRNEQFF.

The gene calls are TRBV15 and TRBJ1-2; D is unclear. CDR3 length: 14 amino acids. CDR1 is LNHNV, CDR2 YYDKDF, per germline (reference sequence). Between the trimmed V and J ends, which lost 0 bases and 4 bases, there was a span of 9 bases. CDR3 sequence: CATSRDLDSYGYTF. DNA for the CDR3: TGTGCCACCAGCAGAGATTTAGATTCCTATGGCTACACCTTC.

The J gene is TRBJ2-1, the V gene TRBV9; TRBD2 aligns across 7 bases. The CDR3 totals 15 residues. With 0 bases clipped from V and 8 bases from J, the junction kept 8 bases outside the gene matches. Germline V CDR1 and CDR2: SGDLS, YYNGEE. The CDR3 DNA sequence: TGTGCCAGCAGCGTAGCGGGACTACCCTTCCATGAGCAGTTCTTC. This codes for CASSVAGLPFHEQFF.

There are a few counts of this clonotype. V and J are TRBV29-1 and TRBJ2-4, with a tentative D call TRBD2 (5 bases). Per germline, CDR1 SQVTM and CDR2 ANQGSEA. This CDR3 is built from 12 residues. Trimming stripped 5 bases from V and 15 bases from J, with 20 bases between. CDR3 in DNA: TGCAGCGTTTGGACTCTGCATGGTTTGTGGTACTTC. It codes for CSVWTLHGLWYF.

The sample holds one count of this clonotype. The chain joins TRBV4-1 to TRBJ2-4; D gene unclear. This CDR3 is 12 amino acids long. Germline loops: CDR1 MGHRA, CDR2 YSYEKL. Trimming shortened V by 0 bases and J by 11 bases, and 8 bases separated the two germline ends. The CDR3 region is CASSQDGVVQYF. In DNA form, the CDR3 reads TGCGCCAGCAGCCAAGATGGGGTGGTTCAGTACTTC.

The rearrangement links TRBV6-2 or TRBV6-3 to TRBJ2-1; 7 bases agree with TRBD2. V was pared by 10 bases and J by 0 bases, with 9 bases of the junction left unmatched. Germline assignment: CDR1 MNHEY and CDR2 SVGEGT. The CDR3 spans 15 residues. CDR3 loop: CAISPSGDSYNEQFF. CDR3 in DNA: TGTGCCATCTCCCCGAGCGGGGACTCCTACAATGAGCAGTTCTTC.

The J gene is TRBJ2-1, the V gene TRBV12-3 or TRBV12-4, with D unclear. V lost 6 bases, J lost 10 bases, and 19 bases lay in between. The CDR3 sequence is 14 residues long. CDR3 sequence: CASSRASSSYEQFF. The DNA of the CDR3 is TGTGCCAGCAGCCGAGCATCCAGCTCCTACGAGCAGTTCTTC.

V usage is TRBV20-1 and J usage is TRBJ2-4; TRBD2 matches at 9 bases. The assigned J gene may be wrong: the sequence end matches TRBJ2-5 better. This CDR3 is 17 amino acids long. Per the germline V gene, CDR1 is DFQATT and CDR2 is SNEGSKA (reference sequence). The CDR3 nucleotides read TGCAGTGCCAATACTCCGGCGGGAGGGCCGGTAGGGGAGACCCAGTACTTC. Its translation: CSANTPAGGPVGETQYF.

The V and J genes are TRBV5-6 and TRBJ1-1; D gene unclear. The CDR3 length is 15 residues. V shed 4 bases and J shed 0 bases, with 13 bases lying between them. CDR1 and CDR2 from the germline V gene are SGHDT and YYEEEE. In DNA form, the CDR3 reads TGTGCCAGCAGCCTGGGCAGTTACATGAACACTGAAGCTTTCTTT. This encodes CASSLGSYMNTEAFF.

The gene calls are TRBV6-6 and TRBJ2-5; D is uncertain. The end of the DNA aligns better with TRBJ2-7, so the J call may be wrong. Germline CDR1 reads MNHNY; CDR2 reads SVGAGI (reference sequence). This CDR3 is 15 amino acids long. The CDR3 region has the DNA TGTGCCAGCATTCCGTCGCTAGTGTCCGCCTACGAGCAGTACTTC. This encodes CASIPSLVSAYEQYF.